These T cell receptor beta chains were read from a single sample in a study of identical twins. TCRdb itself ran the 5' RACE reads through MiXCR, one entry per CDR3 protein. Found here are 420,000 or so distinct CDR3 sequences, 15% to 20% of them singletons; the top ten hold 12%. The specimen was naive T cells sorted from blood. The receptors derive from a man between 45 and 60 years old in good health. Each CDR3 is given with its conserved first and last residue. A D gene is named only where the DNA matches it firmly. Clone size is shown for a subset of rows, as once, few, many or a class of expanded clone.

len: 13
j_gene: TRBJ2-7
v_gene: TRBV9
d_gene: NA
abundance: many
CDR3nt: TGTGCCAGCAGCGTGGAGGGGGCGAGCGAGCAGTACTTC
CDR3aa: CASSVEGASEQYF

len: 14
j_gene: TRBJ2-7
v_gene: TRBV20-1
d_gene: TRBD2
abundance: many
CDR3nt: TGCAGTGCTCCCGGGACTAGCGGGAGGGCCGAGCAGTACTTC
CDR3aa: CSAPGTSGRAEQYF

len: 14
j_gene: TRBJ2-7
v_gene: TRBV24-1
d_gene: NA
abundance: few
CDR3nt: TGTGCCACCAGTAAAACTGGGAGCTCCTACGAGCAGTACTTC
CDR3aa: CATSKTGSSYEQYF

len: 21
j_gene: TRBJ2-2
v_gene: TRBV5-1
d_gene: TRBD2
abundance: NA
CDR3nt: TGCGCCAGCAGCGCGATGGTAGTCGTGCTAGCGGACAACGCGAACACCGGGGAGCTGTTTTTT
CDR3aa: CASSAMVVVLADNANTGELFF

len: 14
j_gene: TRBJ1-2
v_gene: TRBV6-1
d_gene: NA
abundance: many
CDR3nt: TGTGCCAGCAGTGAACGACAGGCGCCGTATGGCTACACCTTC
CDR3aa: CASSERQAPYGYTF

len: 14
j_gene: TRBJ2-3
v_gene: TRBV10-3
d_gene: TRBD1
abundance: many
CDR3nt: TGTGCCATCAGCGGGACAGGGCAAGCAGATACGCAGTATTTT
CDR3aa: CAISGTGQADTQYF

len: 17
j_gene: TRBJ1-1
v_gene: TRBV27
d_gene: NA
abundance: many
CDR3nt: TGTGCCAGCAGTTTATCCTACCCGTCAGGAACGGGGACTGAAGCTTTCTTT
CDR3aa: CASSLSYPSGTGTEAFF

len: 14
j_gene: TRBJ2-7
v_gene: TRBV20-1
d_gene: TRBD2
abundance: many
CDR3nt: TGCAGTGCTAGAGTGGAGGGAGGGCCGCGGGAGCAGTACTTC
CDR3aa: CSARVEGGPREQYF

len: 14
j_gene: TRBJ1-6
v_gene: TRBV4-3
d_gene: TRBD1
abundance: NA
CDR3nt: TGCGCCAGCAGCCAAGAAGACAGGGGGAGCCCCCTCCACTTT
CDR3aa: CASSQEDRGSPLHF

len: 13
j_gene: TRBJ2-5
v_gene: TRBV10-3
d_gene: TRBD1
abundance: NA
CDR3nt: TGTGCCATCAAGCAGGGGGCACAAGAGACCCAGTACTTC
CDR3aa: CAIKQGAQETQYF

len: 16
j_gene: TRBJ2-7
v_gene: TRBV24-1
d_gene: TRBD1
abundance: few
CDR3nt: TGTGCCACCAGTGATCAGTCGCGGACAGGGGCCTACGAGCAGTACTTC
CDR3aa: CATSDQSRTGAYEQYF

len: 13
j_gene: TRBJ2-5
v_gene: TRBV12-3/TRBV12-4
d_gene: NA
abundance: NA
CDR3nt: TGTGCCAGCAGTTTAGAACCGCCTATTGACCAGTACTTC
CDR3aa: CASSLEPPIDQYF

len: 14
j_gene: TRBJ2-5
v_gene: TRBV13
d_gene: NA
abundance: NA
CDR3nt: TGTGCCAGCAGCTTGAAGGGGACCCAAGAGACCCAGTACTTC
CDR3aa: CASSLKGTQETQYF

len: 14
j_gene: TRBJ1-1
v_gene: TRBV6-1
d_gene: NA
abundance: NA
CDR3nt: TGTGCCAGCAGCTCGGGACGGCCAGAGGCTGAAGCTTTCTTT
CDR3aa: CASSSGRPEAEAFF

len: 14
j_gene: TRBJ2-1
v_gene: TRBV11-2
d_gene: NA
abundance: NA
CDR3nt: TGTGCCAGCAGGTCTTCCGGGACGTACAATGAGCAGTTCTTC
CDR3aa: CASRSSGTYNEQFF

len: 15
j_gene: TRBJ2-1
v_gene: TRBV7-6
d_gene: NA
abundance: NA
CDR3nt: TGTGCCAGCAGCTTACGCGTCGGCGGGTACAATGAGCAGTTCTTC
CDR3aa: CASSLRVGGYNEQFF

len: 14
j_gene: TRBJ1-5
v_gene: TRBV10-2
d_gene: NA
abundance: few
CDR3nt: TGCGCCAGTGCTCGGGAGCCTCCATATCAGCCCCAGCATTTT
CDR3aa: CASAREPPYQPQHF

len: 14
j_gene: TRBJ2-2
v_gene: TRBV20-1
d_gene: TRBD1
abundance: NA
CDR3nt: TGCAGTGCTAGCTACAGGGGCGGCACCGGGGAGCTGTTTTTT
CDR3aa: CSASYRGGTGELFF

len: 14
j_gene: TRBJ1-2
v_gene: TRBV29-1
d_gene: TRBD1
abundance: many
CDR3nt: TGCAGCGTTGGAGGGGACAGGCCTTTCTATGGCTACACCTTC
CDR3aa: CSVGGDRPFYGYTF

len: 16
j_gene: TRBJ2-5
v_gene: TRBV6-5
d_gene: TRBD1
abundance: many
CDR3nt: TGTGCCAGCAGTTATTCACCGACAGGGGTTGAAGAGACCCAGTACTTC
CDR3aa: CASSYSPTGVEETQYF

len: 16
j_gene: TRBJ1-1
v_gene: TRBV7-9
d_gene: TRBD1
abundance: few
CDR3nt: TGTGCCAGCAGCTTAGCCTCGACAGGGCGGAACACTGAAGCTTTCTTT
CDR3aa: CASSLASTGRNTEAFF

len: 16
j_gene: TRBJ1-2
v_gene: TRBV5-6
d_gene: NA
abundance: few
CDR3nt: TGTGCCAGCAGCTTGGGGAGTCAGGGGAACTACTATGGCTACACCTTC
CDR3aa: CASSLGSQGNYYGYTF

len: 14
j_gene: TRBJ2-3
v_gene: TRBV20-1
d_gene: NA
abundance: many
CDR3nt: TGCAGTGCTAGAGTTCATACTAGCACAGATACGCAGTATTTT
CDR3aa: CSARVHTSTDTQYF

len: 11
j_gene: TRBJ1-2
v_gene: TRBV4-2
d_gene: NA
abundance: NA
CDR3nt: TGTGCCAGCAGCCAGGGGAGAGGCTACACCTTC
CDR3aa: CASSQGRGYTF